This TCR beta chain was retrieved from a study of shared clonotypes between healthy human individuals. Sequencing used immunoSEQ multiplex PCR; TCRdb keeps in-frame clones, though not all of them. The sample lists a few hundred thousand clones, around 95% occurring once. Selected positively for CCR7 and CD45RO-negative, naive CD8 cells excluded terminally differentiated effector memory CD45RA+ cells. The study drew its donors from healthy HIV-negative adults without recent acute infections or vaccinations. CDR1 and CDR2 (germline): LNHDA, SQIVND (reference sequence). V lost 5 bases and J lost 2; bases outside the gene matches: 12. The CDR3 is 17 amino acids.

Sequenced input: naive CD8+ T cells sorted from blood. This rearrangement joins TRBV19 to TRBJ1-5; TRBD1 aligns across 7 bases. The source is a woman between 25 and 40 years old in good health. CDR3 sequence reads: CASSFPQGTEGNQPQHF. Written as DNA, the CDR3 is TGTGCCAGTAGTTTTCCTCAAGGGACAGAAGGCAATCAGCCCCAGCATTTT.